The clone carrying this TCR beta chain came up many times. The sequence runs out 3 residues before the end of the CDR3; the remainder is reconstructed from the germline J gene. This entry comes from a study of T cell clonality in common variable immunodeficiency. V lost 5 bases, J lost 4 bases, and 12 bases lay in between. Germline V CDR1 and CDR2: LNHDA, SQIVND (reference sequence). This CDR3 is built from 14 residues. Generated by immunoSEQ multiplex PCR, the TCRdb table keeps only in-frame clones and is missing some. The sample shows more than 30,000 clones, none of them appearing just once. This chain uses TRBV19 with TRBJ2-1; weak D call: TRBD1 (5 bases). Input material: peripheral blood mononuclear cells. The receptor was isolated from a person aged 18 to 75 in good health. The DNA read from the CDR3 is TGTGCCAGTAGTCCCAGGACACTTTACAATGAG. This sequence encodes CASSPRTLYNE. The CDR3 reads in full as CASSPRTLYNEQFF.